These T cell receptor beta chains were read from a single sample in a study of PD-L1 blockade in urothelial cancer. This table comes from immunoSEQ multiplex PCR, and its TCRdb copy is limited to in-frame clones, with some not included. This table holds tens of thousands of clones, 90% found once. This sample comprised PBMCs, obtained around atezolizumab (anti-PD-L1) treatment. These receptors were taken from a man in his 60s with urothelial cancer. Both conserved end residues are part of each CDR3. D genes are given only for firm matches. A row's size may be missing; if present it is once, few, many or a size class.

j_call	v_call	clone_size	d_call	cdr3_aa	cdr3_nt
TRBJ1-3	TRBV7-8	NA	NA	CASTSATGFGNTIYF	TGTGCCAGCACCTCCGCCACAGGGTTCGGAAACACCATATATTTT
TRBJ2-7	TRBV5-1	NA	TRBD1	CASSLRQGLHYEQYF	TGCGCCAGCAGCTTGCGACAGGGGCTTCACTACGAGCAGTACTTC
TRBJ2-3	TRBV5-1	NA	TRBD2	CASSFGVSGGSTDTQYF	TGCGCCAGCAGTTTTGGAGTCAGCGGGGGAAGCACAGATACGCAGTATTTT
TRBJ1-2	TRBV29-1	once	NA	CSARLIDYGYTF	TGCAGCGCAAGACTGATTGACTATGGCTACACCTTC
TRBJ2-5	TRBV10-3	NA	NA	CAISESTQETQYF	TGTGCCATCAGTGAGTCAACTCAAGAGACCCAGTACTTC
TRBJ2-3	TRBV7-3	NA	NA	CASSLVGGSTDTQYF	TGTGCCAGCAGCTTAGTCGGGGGAAGCACAGATACGCAGTATTTT
TRBJ1-4	TRBV4-1	NA	NA	CASTTVFSPTNEKLFF	TGCGCCAGCACGACAGTATTTAGTCCAACTAATGAAAAACTGTTTTTT
TRBJ2-1	TRBV28	NA	NA	CASSSGTFEQFF	TGTGCCAGCAGCAGCGGGACATTTGAGCAGTTCTTC
TRBJ1-6	TRBV30	few	NA	CASTKRGNSPLHF	TGTGCCTCCACCAAACGGGGTAATTCACCCCTCCACTTT
TRBJ1-1	TRBV18	few	TRBD1	CATVDRGRNTEAFF	TGTGCCACCGTCGACAGGGGGAGGAACACTGAAGCTTTCTTT
TRBJ2-1	TRBV7-2	NA	TRBD1	CASRFRDRGYNEQFF	TGTGCCAGCAGATTCCGGGACAGAGGGTACAATGAGCAGTTCTTC
TRBJ1-1	TRBV6-1	NA	NA	CASPEQGNTEAFF	TGTGCCAGCCCCGAGCAGGGGAACACTGAAGCTTTCTTT
TRBJ2-3	TRBV20-1	NA	NA	CSARRTDTQYF	TGCAGTGCTAGGAGGACAGATACGCAGTATTTT
TRBJ2-1	TRBV29-1	few	TRBD1	CSVGGQGGDEQFF	TGCAGCGTGGGGGGACAGGGGGGGGATGAGCAGTTCTTC
TRBJ2-7	TRBV6-1	once	NA	CASTRGEDSYEQYF	TGTGCCAGCACCCGAGGGGAGGATTCCTACGAGCAGTACTTC
TRBJ2-1	TRBV11-2	NA	TRBD2	CASSLRLAGGGGNEQFF	TGTGCCAGCAGCTTGCGCCTAGCGGGAGGGGGGGGGAATGAGCAGTTCTTC
TRBJ1-2	TRBV28	NA	NA	CASSRRQTNYGYTF	TGTGCCAGCAGCCGCCGACAGACTAACTATGGCTACACCTTC
TRBJ2-5	TRBV5-1	NA	TRBD1	CASSAQGVQETQYF	TGCGCCAGCAGCGCACAGGGGGTCCAAGAGACCCAGTACTTC
TRBJ2-5	TRBV29-1	NA	TRBD2	CSVAGGSETQYF	TGCAGCGTTGCGGGGGGTTCGGAGACCCAGTACTTC
TRBJ2-2	TRBV30	once	TRBD2	CAWDGTSGTNTGELFF	TGTGCCTGGGATGGGACTAGCGGAACGAACACCGGGGAGCTGTTTTTT
TRBJ1-4	TRBV5-4	NA	TRBD1	CASSDRGTGDEKLFF	TGTGCCAGCAGCGACCGGGGGACAGGGGATGAAAAACTGTTTTTT
TRBJ2-5	TRBV27	NA	TRBD1	CASSPRDRGTETQYF	TGTGCCAGCAGTCCCCGGGACAGGGGTACAGAGACCCAGTACTTC
TRBJ2-3	TRBV4-3	NA	NA	CASSLADRTDTQYF	TGCGCCAGCAGCCTAGCGGACCGCACAGATACGCAGTATTTT
TRBJ1-1	TRBV5-3	once	TRBD1	CARSDGQGTNTEAFF	TGTGCCAGAAGCGACGGACAGGGGACAAACACTGAAGCTTTCTTT
TRBJ2-7	TRBV18	NA	TRBD1	CASSAKRGPYEQYF	TGTGCCAGCTCAGCCAAAAGGGGGCCCTACGAGCAGTACTTC
TRBJ2-7	TRBV5-4	NA	TRBD2	CASSPKRGGQSEQYF	TGTGCCAGCAGCCCGAAACGGGGGGGGCAGTCCGAGCAGTACTTC
TRBJ1-2	TRBV6-6	NA	TRBD1	CASSYSGQGLRGGYTF	TGTGCCAGCAGTTACTCGGGACAGGGATTACGGGGTGGCTACACCTTC
TRBJ1-2	TRBV28	once	TRBD1	CASSLSRQGRGYTF	TGTGCCAGCAGTTTATCCCGACAGGGGAGAGGCTACACCTTC
TRBJ1-3	TRBV9	NA	NA	CASSVGRGGGTSSGNTIYF	TGTGCCAGCAGCGTAGGAAGAGGAGGAGGGACGAGCTCTGGAAACACCATATATTTT
TRBJ2-2	TRBV7-2	NA	TRBD2	CASSLGGTSGGTGELFF	TGTGCCAGCAGCTTAGGGGGGACTAGCGGTGGTACCGGGGAGCTGTTTTTT
TRBJ1-4	TRBV10-3	NA	NA	CAISEIPGENEKLFF	TGTGCCATCAGTGAGATACCAGGTGAAAATGAAAAACTGTTTTTT
TRBJ2-1	TRBV7-2	NA	NA	CASSTGTAVTGIFF	TGTGCCAGCAGCACCGGTACCGCGGTAACAGGGATATTCTTC
TRBJ2-5	TRBV29-1	NA	NA	CSVETGQETQYF	TGCAGCGTTGAAACGGGACAAGAGACCCAGTACTTC
TRBJ2-1	TRBV9	NA	NA	CASSTQRELYNEQFF	TGTGCCAGCAGCACACAGAGGGAGTTGTACAATGAGCAGTTCTTC
TRBJ2-7	TRBV4-2	NA	TRBD2	CASSQATSGGAYEQYF	TGTGCCAGCAGCCAAGCAACTAGCGGGGGGGCCTACGAGCAGTACTTC
TRBJ2-7	TRBV6-6	NA	TRBD2	CASSYSGLAGEVEQYF	TGTGCCAGCAGTTACTCGGGACTAGCGGGGGAGGTCGAGCAGTACTTC
TRBJ2-3	TRBV7-6	NA	NA	CASSLDSAEGGTDTQYF	TGTGCCAGCAGCTTAGATAGTGCCGAGGGGGGCACAGATACGCAGTATTTT